The 14 T cell receptor beta chains below were found in one sample sequenced in a study of blood T cell repertoires in COVID-19. The assay was immunoSEQ multiplex PCR, and TCRdb's table has in-frame clones only and misses some. The data show roughly 230,000 clones, about nine tenths seen once. Sample: PBMCs or T cells enriched from blood (not recorded which). The receptors here all came from a woman younger than 45 with acute COVID-19.

This clone was recorded only once. The chain links TRBV18 to TRBJ1-2; TRBD1 matches at 9 bases. This CDR3 has 13 residues. CDR1 is KGHSH, CDR2 LQKENI, per germline. Trimming removed 6 bases from V and 9 bases from J; junction bases left unmatched: 8. For the CDR3, the DNA is TGTGCCAGCTCGCCGGGACAGGGAGAAAGCTACACCTTC. Residues: CASSPGQGESYTF. The whole variable domain, filled in from reference TRBV18 and TRBJ1-2, reads NAGVMQNPRHLVRRRGQEARLRCSPMKGHSHVYWYRQLPEEGLKFMVYLQKENIIDESGMPKERFSAEFPKEGPSILRIQQVVRGDSAAYFCASSPGQGESYTFGSGTRLTVV.

In its sample, this clone was seen once. V gene TRBV7-6 combines with J gene TRBJ1-5; tentatively, D is TRBD1 (5 bases). From germline, CDR1 is SGHVS and CDR2 FNYEAQ. The CDR3 consists of 13 residues. The ends were cut back, 1 base at V and 7 bases at J, with 8 bases in the middle. CDR3 nucleotide sequence: TGTGCCAGCAGCTTAGGGTGGGGCCAGCCCCAGCATTTT. It encodes CASSLGWGQPQHF.

Comment on this clone: The sample contains more than one DNA sequence encoding this CDR3. CDR3 sequence reads: CASSLRGGNEQYF. As DNA, the CDR3 is TGTGCCAGCAGCTTGCGTGGGGGGAACGAGCAGTACTTC. This chain links TRBV5-4 with TRBJ2-7, with D perhaps matching TRBD2 (6 bases). Deletions cut 1 base from V and 5 bases from J, with 10 bases between. Germline CDR1 is SGHNT and CDR2 is YYREEE (reference sequence). CDR3 size: 13 residues.

CDR3 sequence reads: CASSIDRGQPQHF. CDR3 coding DNA: TGTGCCAGTAGTATTGACAGGGGACAGCCCCAGCATTTT. The J gene is TRBJ1-5, the V gene TRBV19, with 8 bases that match TRBD1. The CDR3 spans 13 residues. V shed 3 bases, J shed 7 bases, and the junction held 2 bases outside the gene matches. Germline values: CDR1 LNHDA, CDR2 SQIVND (reference sequence).

The chain couples TRBV12-3 or TRBV12-4 to TRBJ1-1; D gene uncertain. V lost 6 bases and J lost 7, with 15 bases in between. The CDR3 runs to 13 residues. CDR3: CASRLEDRGEAFF. The DNA for the CDR3 is TGTGCCAGCAGACTGGAAGATAGAGGTGAAGCTTTCTTT.

The V and J genes are TRBV6-1 and TRBJ2-7; 9 bases line up with TRBD1. The CDR3 length is 15 residues. Germline V lookup: CDR1 MNHNS, CDR2 SASEGT. The junction had 4 bases not matched to a gene; V was cut back by 1 base and J by 3 bases. CDR3 region: CASSEGGDRVYEQYF. Written as DNA, the CDR3 is TGTGCCAGCAGTGAAGGGGGGGACAGGGTCTACGAGCAGTACTTC.

The V call is TRBV5-1, the J call TRBJ1-1; TRBD1 matches at 7 bases. Germline loops: CDR1 SGHRS, CDR2 YFSETQ. Germline trimming cut 4 bases from V and 0 bases from J; bases unmatched to any gene: 6. The CDR3 is 15 residues long. The chain's CDR3 is CASSGRTGMNTEAFF. CDR3 bases: TGCGCCAGCAGCGGTCGGACAGGAATGAACACTGAAGCTTTCTTT.

The V and J genes are TRBV5-1 and TRBJ2-5, with 7 positions matching TRBD1. The CDR3 has 14 residues. V was clipped by 0 bases and J by 9 bases; unmatched bases: 8. CDR1 and CDR2 (germline): SGHRS, YFSETQ. For the CDR3, the DNA is TGCGCCAGCAGCTTGGGAGGGACAGTTGAGGCCCAGTACTTC. Protein product: CASSLGGTVEAQYF.

This clone was recorded only once. The genes are TRBV6-5 and TRBJ1-1; 7 positions agree with TRBD1. CDR1 and CDR2 from the germline V gene are MNHEY and SVGAGI. V was pared by 5 bases and J by 3 bases, with 0 bases of the junction left unmatched. The CDR3 covers 12 residues. CDR3 sequence (DNA): TGTGCCAGCAGTCAGGGGGACACTGAAGCTTTCTTT. Translated, it gives CASSQGDTEAFF.

The rearrangement joins TRBV28 to TRBJ2-7; TRBD1 agrees at 10 bases. With V trimmed by 8 bases and J by 6 bases, 10 bases remained unmatched. Germline V CDR1 and CDR2: MDHEN, SYDVKM. The CDR3 length is 14 residues. CDR3 in DNA: TGTGCCAGCCGAGGGACAGGGGCAGCCGGCGAGCAGTACTTC. Its protein is CASRGTGAAGEQYF.

V and J are TRBV4-1 and TRBJ2-5; D might be TRBD2 (5 bases). Trimming took off 2 bases at V and 2 bases at J, with 12 bases between the two ends. The CDR3 has 15 amino acids. Germline V gene data show CDR1 as MGHRA and CDR2 as YSYEKL. This CDR3 reads CASSQQRTWQETQYF. The DNA of the CDR3 is TGCGCCAGCAGCCAACAACGGACTTGGCAAGAGACCCAGTACTTC.

The rearrangement uses TRBV19 and TRBJ1-3; the D is unclear. The V end was cut by 6 bases, the J end by 0 bases, with 9 bases between. Germline V gene lookup returns CDR1 LNHDA and CDR2 SQIVND (reference sequence). This CDR3 has 14 residues. CDR3 nucleotide sequence: TGTGCCAGTAGCCCGATAGACTCTGGAAACACCATATATTTT. This gives the protein CASSPIDSGNTIYF.

The chain employs TRBV20-1 and TRBJ2-1; D possibly uses TRBD1 or TRBD2 (6 bases each). The V end lost 3 bases, the J end lost 4 bases, and 16 bases lay between the germline ends. Germline V gene lookup returns CDR1 DFQATT and CDR2 SNEGSKA (reference sequence). This CDR3 is 15 amino acids long. The CDR3 DNA reads TGCAGTGCTAGTGGGGGGCAGAGACCTTACAATGAGCAGTTCTTC. Translated, it gives CSASGGQRPYNEQFF.

The chain recombines TRBV5-4 with TRBJ1-2, with TRBD1 identical over 9 bases. Germline V CDR1 and CDR2: SGHNT, YYREEE (reference sequence). V shed 4 bases and J 7 bases; nucleotides not matched to a gene: 11. The CDR3 totals 15 residues. CDR3 loop: CASSTQQGAAVGYTF. CDR3 DNA sequence: TGTGCCAGCAGCACCCAACAGGGGGCGGCGGTTGGCTACACCTTC.